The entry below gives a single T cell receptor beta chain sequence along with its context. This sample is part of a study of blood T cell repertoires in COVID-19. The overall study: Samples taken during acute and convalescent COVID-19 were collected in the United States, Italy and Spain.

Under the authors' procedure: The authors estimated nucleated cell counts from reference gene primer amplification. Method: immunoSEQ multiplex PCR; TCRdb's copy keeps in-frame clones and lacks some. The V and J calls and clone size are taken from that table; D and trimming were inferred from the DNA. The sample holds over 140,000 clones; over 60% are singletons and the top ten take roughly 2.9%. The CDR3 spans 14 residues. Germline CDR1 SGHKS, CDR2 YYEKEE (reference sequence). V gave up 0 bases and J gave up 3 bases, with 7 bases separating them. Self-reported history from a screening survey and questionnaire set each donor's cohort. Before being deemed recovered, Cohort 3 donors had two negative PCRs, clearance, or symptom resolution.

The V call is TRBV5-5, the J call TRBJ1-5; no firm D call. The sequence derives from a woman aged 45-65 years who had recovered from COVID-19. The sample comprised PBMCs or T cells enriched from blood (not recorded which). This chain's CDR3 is CASSLVSSNQPQHF. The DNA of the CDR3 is TGTGCCAGCAGCTTGGTATCGTCCAATCAGCCCCAGCATTTT.